This T cell receptor (beta chain) was identified during a study of T cell clonotyping in hematopoietic cell transplantation. Study findings and constraints: Without cell sorting, CD4 versus CD8 contributions remain unresolved. Recipient TCR diversity dropped after transplant; expanded clonotypes rose from day 30 to 180. At the given depth, recipient repertoires were over 97% de novo clonotypes. Graft donor and pretransplant recipient Inverse Simpson Index values predicted broader posttransplant TCR diversity.

In the case of this clone: Its antigen remains unidentified.

After removal of 3 bases from V and 7 bases from J, the junction contained 4 bases not matched to a gene. The CDR3 spans 14 residues. Germline CDR1 is SGDLS and CDR2 is YYNGEE. Profiling relied on immunoSEQ multiplex PCR, and the TCRdb table lists in-frame clones only, not all of them. The sample holds just under 20,000 clones, around 85% seen once. Sequenced sample: peripheral blood mononuclear cells. The chain links TRBV9 to TRBJ1-6, with 7 bases aligning to TRBD1. The sequence was obtained from a man aged 60-69 years in good health. Some clones in this sample may be carry-over from other donors' samples. This CDR3 reads CASSGGQRNSPLHF. The CDR3 DNA sequence: TGTGCCAGCAGCGGGGGACAGAGAAATTCACCCCTCCACTTT.